Below, 28 T cell receptor beta chains from the same sample are listed, as sequenced in a study of siplizumab effects on memory and regulatory T cells. Their target antigens are unknown. Measured with immunoSEQ multiplex PCR; TCRdb has only the in-frame clones, and not every one. This sample yields 6,000 or so clones, of which just over 35% are seen a single time; around a sixth belongs to the top ten. Cells from the mixed lymphocyte reaction underwent coculture for 6 to 7 days at 37 degrees C. Material: CFSE-low (dividing) CD8+ T cells sorted from an allogeneic mixed lymphocyte reaction. All receptors come from a human donor in good health; the cells came from an allogeneic mixed lymphocyte reaction.

The genes are TRBV7-9 and TRBJ2-1, with D possibly matching TRBD2 (6 bases). The germline CDR1 and CDR2 sequences are SEHNR and FQNEAQ (reference sequence). The CDR3 has 15 residues. Trimming cost V 5 bases and J 0 bases, with 11 bases left between them. Here the CDR3 DNA reads TGTGCCAGCAGCGGAGGGGTAAGCTCCTACAATGAGCAGTTCTTC. It specifies CASSGGVSSYNEQFF.

By sample fraction, this clone is medium-sized (0.01 to 0.1%). V usage is TRBV15 and J usage is TRBJ2-1; 7 bases align to TRBD1. The CDR3 covers 15 residues. V trimming: 0 bases; J trimming: 6 bases; junction bases outside the gene matches: 5. Germline CDR1 and CDR2: LNHNV and YYDKDF (reference sequence). The CDR3 DNA sequence: TGTGCCACCAGCAGAGATCGACAGGGCCCCAATGAGCAGTTCTTC. Amino acid sequence: CATSRDRQGPNEQFF.

The genes are TRBV7-7 and TRBJ2-1; 8 bases line up with TRBD2. The J segment lost 4 bases and the V segment lost 3 bases, leaving 5 bases of the junction unmatched. This CDR3 has 15 residues. Germline loops: CDR1 SSHAT, CDR2 FNYEAQ (reference sequence). The CDR3 DNA sequence: TGTGCCAGCAGCTTCGGGAGGGGGGTTTACAATGAGCAGTTCTTC. This translates into CASSFGRGVYNEQFF. Full variable domain (remainder filled in from reference TRBV7-7 and TRBJ2-1): GAGVSQSPRYKVTKRGQDVTLRCDPISSHATLYWYQQALGQGPEFLTYFNYEAQPDKSGLPSDRFSAERPEGSISTLTIQRTEQRDSAMYRCASSFGRGVYNEQFFGPGTRLTVL.

The chain couples TRBV4-2 to TRBJ2-1; a weak D match, TRBD2 (5 bases). Germline V lookup: CDR1 LGHNA, CDR2 YNFKEQ. Deletions cut 5 bases from V and 4 bases from J, with 15 bases between. CDR3 size: 15 residues. CDR3 sequence: CASSLGGLFYNEQFF. The CDR3 DNA reads as TGTGCCAGCAGCTTAGGAGGACTGTTTTACAATGAGCAGTTCTTC.

J is TRBJ2-1 and V is TRBV30; 9 positions match TRBD2. V trimming: 4 bases; J trimming: 1 base; junction bases outside the gene matches: 11. CDR1 GTSNPN and CDR2 SVGIG come from the germline V gene (reference sequence). This CDR3 spans 17 amino acids. CDR3 amino acids: CAWNGLAGGWSYNEQFF. The DNA of the CDR3 is TGTGCCTGGAATGGGCTTGCGGGAGGGTGGTCCTACAATGAGCAGTTCTTC.

V gene TRBV19 combines with J gene TRBJ2-3; 7 bases align to TRBD2. The CDR3 totals 14 residues. In germline, CDR1 is LNHDA, CDR2 SQIVND (reference sequence). The V segment lost 9 bases and the J segment 4 bases; nucleotides outside the gene matches: 10. The CDR3 DNA follows: TGTGCCAGCAGGGAGGGTGGGTTCGCAGATACGCAGTATTTT. This sequence encodes CASREGGFADTQYF.

The sample holds a few counts of this clone. The V and J genes are TRBV5-1 and TRBJ1-1; D ambiguous. Germline CDR1 SGHRS, CDR2 YFSETQ. Trimming cost V 2 bases and J 0 bases, with 8 bases left between them. This CDR3 spans 14 amino acids. CDR3 amino acids: CASSLQSMNTEAFF. The CDR3 DNA is TGCGCCAGCAGCTTACAGAGCATGAACACTGAAGCTTTCTTT.

For the CDR3, the DNA is TGCGCCAGCAGCTTGGCTTGGGGGGCCTACGAGCAGTACTTC. As protein: CASSLAWGAYEQYF. The genes are TRBV5-1 and TRBJ2-7, with TRBD2 as a possible D gene (6 bases). There are 14 residues in the CDR3. Germline assignment: CDR1 SGHRS and CDR2 YFSETQ. V was trimmed by 0 bases and J by 2 bases, leaving 9 bases between them.

The V and J genes are TRBV7-2 and TRBJ2-7; D gene uncertain. Germline CDR1 and CDR2: SGHTA and FQGNSA. The CDR3 runs 15 residues. The V gene lost 0 bases and the J gene lost 0 bases, with 9 bases spanning the gap. The CDR3 spells CASSLASRFSYEQYF. The CDR3 DNA follows: TGTGCCAGCAGCTTAGCGTCCCGGTTCTCCTACGAGCAGTACTTC.

The chain links TRBV11-3 to TRBJ2-2, with D unresolved. The germline gives CDR1 SGHNT, CDR2 YENEEA. CDR3 size: 12 residues. V dropped 5 bases and J dropped 2 bases, with 3 bases sitting between them. The CDR3 region is CASSLNTGELFF. The DNA for the CDR3 is TGTGCCAGCAGCCTAAACACCGGGGAGCTGTTTTTT. Filled out from reference TRBV11-3 and TRBJ2-2, the complete variable domain reads EAGVVQSPRYKIIEKKQPVAFWCNPISGHNTLYWYLQNLGQGPELLIRYENEEAVDDSQLPKDRFSAERLKGVDSTLKIQPAELGDSAVYLCASSLNTGELFFGEGSRLTVL.

Only a few counts were recorded for this clone. The chain has TRBV14 and TRBJ1-1; no clear D. The V and J ends lost 5 bases and 0 bases respectively, with 10 bases between them. The germline CDR1 and CDR2 sequences are SGHDN and FVKESK. This CDR3 is 14 amino acids long. The CDR3: CASSSPGMNTEAFF. The CDR3 nucleotides read TGTGCCAGCAGCTCCCCTGGCATGAACACTGAAGCTTTCTTT.

V and J are TRBV7-2 and TRBJ2-7; 8 bases are a match to TRBD2. V shed 4 bases, J shed 4 bases, and the junction held 9 bases outside the gene matches. The CDR3 runs to 15 residues. Germline CDR1 SGHTA, CDR2 FQGNSA. CDR3 coding DNA: TGTGCCAGCAGCTCGACGGGACTAGTGTGGTACGAGCAGTACTTC. As protein: CASSSTGLVWYEQYF.

This sequence joins TRBV2 and TRBJ1-2; no firm D call. This CDR3 comprises 14 residues. Trimming removed 5 bases at V and 0 bases at J, with 10 bases between. Germline CDR1 SNHLY, CDR2 FYNNEI. The CDR3 protein is CASSYSGTNYGYTF. The CDR3, as DNA: TGTGCCAGCAGTTACTCGGGCACTAACTATGGCTACACCTTC.

Only a few counts were recorded for this clone. The rearrangement links TRBV14 to TRBJ2-7, with TRBD2 matching over 7 bases. V lost 2 bases and J lost 2; bases outside the gene matches: 12. Per germline, CDR1 SGHDN and CDR2 FVKESK. This CDR3 has 17 amino acids. This CDR3 reads CASSQRIGREWAYEQYF. CDR3 sequence (DNA): TGTGCCAGCAGCCAAAGGATAGGGCGGGAGTGGGCCTACGAGCAGTACTTC.

The chain recombines TRBV6-1 with TRBJ2-2; 7 bases are a match to TRBD1. Germline CDR1 reads MNHNS; CDR2 reads SASEGT. J gave up 5 bases and V 8 bases, and 5 bases lay outside the gene matches. This CDR3 has 13 residues. CDR3 sequence (DNA): TGTGCCAGCCGGGACAGAGAAACCGGGGAGCTGTTTTTT. This encodes CASRDRETGELFF.

This chain uses TRBV11-2 with TRBJ2-2, with 8 nucleotides matching TRBD2. CDR3 length equals 16 residues. CDR1 SGHAT and CDR2 FQNNGV come from the germline V gene. J was trimmed by 4 bases and V by 5 bases; bases with no gene match: 9. Written as DNA, the CDR3 is TGTGCCAGCAGCGAAAACCGGGAGGGCCTCACCGGGGAGCTGTTTTTT. It specifies CASSENREGLTGELFF.

This sequence joins TRBV29-1 and TRBJ1-2; D is possibly TRBD1 (6 bases). The CDR3 runs to 15 residues. Per germline, CDR1 SQVTM and CDR2 ANQGSEA. V gave up 7 bases and J gave up 6 bases, with 24 bases separating them. The DNA for the CDR3 is TGCAGCGCTGACCAGGGGTTCAGCCCGGCTAATGGCTACACCTTC. The encoded protein is CSADQGFSPANGYTF.

This clone was picked up a small number of times. The rearrangement links TRBV11-3 to TRBJ2-7, with a tentative D call TRBD2 (5 bases). V gave up 2 bases and J gave up 2 bases, with 7 bases separating them. The germline V gene has CDR1 SGHNT and CDR2 YENEEA. The CDR3 contains 13 residues. The CDR3: CASSLSGTYEQYF. CDR3 nucleotides: TGTGCCAGCAGCTTATCGGGGACCTACGAGCAGTACTTC. The entire variable domain, with the rest obtained from reference TRBV11-3 and TRBJ2-7, is as follows: EAGVVQSPRYKIIEKKQPVAFWCNPISGHNTLYWYLQNLGQGPELLIRYENEEAVDDSQLPKDRFSAERLKGVDSTLKIQPAELGDSAVYLCASSLSGTYEQYFGPGTRLTVT.

CDR3 sequence: CASSQTRDSSSKETQYF. CDR3 in DNA: TGTGCCAGCAGTCAAACCCGGGACTCGAGTTCAAAAGAGACCCAGTACTTC. The V gene is TRBV2, the J gene TRBJ2-5; perhaps TRBD2 as D (6 bases). Trimming shortened V by 5 bases and J by 3 bases, and 22 bases separated the two germline ends. This CDR3 region has 17 residues. Per the germline V gene, CDR1 is SNHLY and CDR2 is FYNNEI.

This clone is deemed medium-sized. The chain is built from TRBV27 and TRBJ2-7, with 8 bases lining up with TRBD2. This CDR3 comprises 15 residues. Germline CDR1 and CDR2: MNHEY and SMNVEV (reference sequence). The J segment lost 3 bases and the V segment lost 2 bases, leaving 6 bases of the junction unmatched. The CDR3 region is CASSLIGLAGYEQYF. DNA of the CDR3: TGTGCCAGCAGTTTAATTGGGCTAGCGGGCTACGAGCAGTACTTC.

The genes are TRBV5-4 and TRBJ2-7, with no clear D. Trimming took 2 bases from V and 1 from J, leaving 7 bases between them. CDR1 and CDR2 (germline): SGHNT, YYREEE (reference sequence). The CDR3 is 13 amino acids. CDR3 bases: TGTGCCAGCAGCTTTATGACGTCCTACGAGCAGTACTTC. It is translated as CASSFMTSYEQYF.

The V call is TRBV5-4, the J call TRBJ2-7, with 10 bases lining up with TRBD2. The CDR3 contains 16 residues. J was trimmed by 2 bases and V by 4 bases; bases with no gene match: 9. CDR1 SGHNT and CDR2 YYREEE come from the germline V gene (reference sequence). The CDR3 region has the DNA TGTGCCAGCAGCACCCCTAGGACTAGCGGACCCTACGAGCAGTACTTC. Residues: CASSTPRTSGPYEQYF.

This chain uses TRBV6-5 with TRBJ1-5; D not resolved. The CDR3 is made up of 12 amino acids. Looked up from germline, CDR1 is MNHEY and CDR2 is SVGAGI. Trimming stripped 9 bases from V and 6 bases from J, with 12 bases between. The CDR3 DNA is TGTGCCAGTGGGGAGGGATCTCAGCCCCAGCATTTT. Protein product: CASGEGSQPQHF.

The V gene is TRBV11-3, the J gene TRBJ2-1; a possible D gene is TRBD2 (7 bases). Germline CDR1 SGHNT, CDR2 YENEEA. This CDR3 spans 18 amino acids. Between the trimmed V and J ends, which lost 5 bases and 6 bases, there was a span of 26 bases. CDR3 protein: CASSHWKGTEGGLNEQFF. In DNA form, the CDR3 reads TGTGCCAGCAGCCATTGGAAAGGAACAGAGGGGGGGCTCAATGAGCAGTTCTTC.

This sequence joins TRBV7-9 and TRBJ1-2, with 7 nucleotides matching TRBD1. V dropped 4 bases and J dropped 5; count of bases not matched to a gene: 10. Germline lookup yields CDR1 SEHNR and CDR2 FQNEAQ (reference sequence). There are 15 residues in the CDR3. Here the CDR3 DNA reads TGTGCCAGCAGCTACAGCGCCGGGACAGCTTATGGCTACACCTTC. Residues: CASSYSAGTAYGYTF. Supplemented by reference TRBV7-9 and TRBJ1-2, the full variable domain reads DTGVSQNPRHKITKRGQNVTFRCDPISEHNRLYWYRQTLGQGPEFLTYFQNEAQLEKSRLLSDRFSAERPKGSFSTLEIQRTEQGDSAMYLCASSYSAGTAYGYTFGSGTRLTVV.

The chain uses TRBV28 and TRBJ1-5; D not resolved. V gave up 4 bases and J gave up 4 bases, with 8 bases separating them. Looked up from germline, CDR1 is MDHEN and CDR2 is SYDVKM. This CDR3 is 13 amino acids long. The CDR3 sequence: CASSSLINQPQHF. CDR3 DNA sequence: TGTGCCAGCAGTTCCCTCATAAATCAGCCCCAGCATTTT.

The chain joins TRBV6-1 to TRBJ1-1, with a possible D match to TRBD1 (5 bases). V was trimmed by 7 bases and J by 1 base, leaving 10 bases between them. From germline, CDR1 is MNHNS and CDR2 SASEGT. The CDR3 sequence is 13 residues long. Written as DNA, the CDR3 is TGTGCCAGCACCCCTAGGGGGAACACTGAAGCTTTCTTT. This gives the protein CASTPRGNTEAFF.

This clone was observed a handful of times. V usage is TRBV7-9 and J usage is TRBJ2-1, with 10 bases fitting TRBD1. The CDR3 is 16 residues long. Per the germline V gene, CDR1 is SEHNR and CDR2 is FQNEAQ (reference sequence). Trimming cost V 5 bases and J 5 bases; bases outside gene matches: 9. CDR3 protein: CASSRRPGQGNNEQFF. CDR3 bases: TGTGCCAGCAGCCGTCGTCCGGGACAGGGGAACAATGAGCAGTTCTTC.